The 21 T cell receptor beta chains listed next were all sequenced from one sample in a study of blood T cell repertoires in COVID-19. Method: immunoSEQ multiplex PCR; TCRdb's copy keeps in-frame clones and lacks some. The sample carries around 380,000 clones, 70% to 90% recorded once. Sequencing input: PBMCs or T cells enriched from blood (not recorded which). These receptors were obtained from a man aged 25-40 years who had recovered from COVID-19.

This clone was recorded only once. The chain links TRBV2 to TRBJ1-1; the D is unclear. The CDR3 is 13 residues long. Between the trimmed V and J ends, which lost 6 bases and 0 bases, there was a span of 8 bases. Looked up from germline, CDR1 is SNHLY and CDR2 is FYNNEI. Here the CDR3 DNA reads TGTGCCAGCAGAGGCAGGCTGAACACTGAAGCTTTCTTT. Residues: CASRGRLNTEAFF.

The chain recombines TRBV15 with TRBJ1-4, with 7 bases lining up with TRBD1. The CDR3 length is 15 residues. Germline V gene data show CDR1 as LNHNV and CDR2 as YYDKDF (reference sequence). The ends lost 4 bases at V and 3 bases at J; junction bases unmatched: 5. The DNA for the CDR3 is TGTGCCACCAGCACCCCGACAGGGTCTAATGAAAAACTGTTTTTT. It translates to CATSTPTGSNEKLFF.

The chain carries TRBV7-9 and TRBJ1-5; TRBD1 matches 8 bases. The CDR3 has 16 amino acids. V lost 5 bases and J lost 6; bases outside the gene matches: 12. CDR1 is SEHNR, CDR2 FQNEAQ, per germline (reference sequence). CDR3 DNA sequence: TGTGCCAGCAGCCCCGGGGTCCAGGGGGCAAGTCAGCCCCAGCATTTT. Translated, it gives CASSPGVQGASQPQHF.

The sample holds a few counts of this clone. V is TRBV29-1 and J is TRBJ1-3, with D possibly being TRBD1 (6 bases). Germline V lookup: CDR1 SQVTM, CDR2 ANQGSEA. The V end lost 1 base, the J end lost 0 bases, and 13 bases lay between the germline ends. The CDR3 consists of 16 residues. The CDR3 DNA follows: TGCAGCGTTGAAGCGTCACAGGGACGCTCTGGAAACACCATATATTTT. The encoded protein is CSVEASQGRSGNTIYF.

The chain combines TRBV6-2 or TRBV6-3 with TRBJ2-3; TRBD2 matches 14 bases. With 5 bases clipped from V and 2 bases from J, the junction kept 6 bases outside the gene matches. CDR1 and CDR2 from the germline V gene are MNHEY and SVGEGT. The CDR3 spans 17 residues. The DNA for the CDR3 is TGTGCCAGCAGTAGCGGGACTAGCGGGGGAGACACAGATACGCAGTATTTT. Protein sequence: CASSSGTSGGDTDTQYF.

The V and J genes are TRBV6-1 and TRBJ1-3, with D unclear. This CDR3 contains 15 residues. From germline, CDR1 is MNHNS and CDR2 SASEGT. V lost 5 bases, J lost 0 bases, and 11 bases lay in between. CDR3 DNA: TGTGCCAGCAGTCAGGCTCGGGGCTCTGGAAACACCATATATTTT. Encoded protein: CASSQARGSGNTIYF.

CDR3 sequence reads: CASTSGTLDNQPQHF. Here the CDR3 DNA reads TGTGCCAGTACCAGCGGGACCCTCGACAATCAGCCCCAGCATTTT. This rearrangement joins TRBV19 to TRBJ1-5; a possible D gene is TRBD1 (5 bases). Trimming removed 7 bases from V and 3 bases from J, with 16 bases in between. Germline CDR1 is LNHDA and CDR2 is SQIVND (reference sequence). The CDR3 consists of 15 residues. Variable domain in full (rest from reference TRBV19 and TRBJ1-5): DGGITQSPKYLFRKEGQNVTLSCEQNLNHDAMYWYRQDPGQGLRLIYYSQIVNDFQKGDIAEGYSVSREKKESFPLTVTSAQKNPTAFYLCASTSGTLDNQPQHFGDGTRLSIL.

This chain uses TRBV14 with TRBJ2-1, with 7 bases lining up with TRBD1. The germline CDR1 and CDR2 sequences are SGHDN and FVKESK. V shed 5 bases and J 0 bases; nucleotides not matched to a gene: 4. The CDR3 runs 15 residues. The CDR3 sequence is CASSATGSSYNEQFF. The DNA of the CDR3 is TGTGCCAGCAGCGCGACAGGGAGCTCCTACAATGAGCAGTTCTTC.

The CDR3 DNA is TGTGCTAGTGGTTTGGTACTAAGGGGGTCATGGGTAAACACCATATATTTT. This translates into CASGLVLRGSWVNTIYF. This chain joins TRBV12-5 and TRBJ1-3; D possibly corresponds to TRBD1 (6 bases). Germline assignment: CDR1 LGHNT and CDR2 FRNRAP. Deletions cut 0 bases from V and 6 bases from J, with 18 bases between. The CDR3 covers 17 residues.

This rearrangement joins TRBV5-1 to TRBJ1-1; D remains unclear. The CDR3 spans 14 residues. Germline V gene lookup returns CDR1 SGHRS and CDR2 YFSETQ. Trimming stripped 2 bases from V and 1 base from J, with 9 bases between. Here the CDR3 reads CASSFEGSNTEAFF. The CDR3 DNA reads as TGCGCCAGCAGCTTCGAGGGATCGAACACTGAAGCTTTCTTT.

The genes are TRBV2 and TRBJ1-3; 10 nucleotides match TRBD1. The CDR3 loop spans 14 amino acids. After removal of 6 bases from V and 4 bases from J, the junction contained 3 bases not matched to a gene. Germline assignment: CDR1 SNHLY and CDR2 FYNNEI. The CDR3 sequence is CASRGTGVGNTIYF. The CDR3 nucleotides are TGTGCCAGCAGAGGGACAGGGGTCGGAAACACCATATATTTT. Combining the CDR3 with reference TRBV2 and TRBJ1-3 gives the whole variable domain EPEVTQTPSHQVTQMGQEVILRCVPISNHLYFYWYRQILGQKVEFLVSFYNNEISEKSEIFDDQFSVERPDGSNFTLKIRSTKLEDSAMYFCASRGTGVGNTIYFGEGSWLTVV.

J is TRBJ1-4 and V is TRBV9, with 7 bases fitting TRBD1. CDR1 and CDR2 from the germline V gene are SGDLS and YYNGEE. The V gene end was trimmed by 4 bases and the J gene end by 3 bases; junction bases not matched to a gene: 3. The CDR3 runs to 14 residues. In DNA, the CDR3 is TGTGCCAGCAGCAAGGGACAGCCTAATGAAAAACTGTTTTTT. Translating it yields CASSKGQPNEKLFF.

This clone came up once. The CDR3 nucleotides read TGTGCCAGCAGCTCCCGCAGGGGGCTGAATTCACCCCTCCACTTT. Protein sequence: CASSSRRGLNSPLHF. This chain uses TRBV5-6 with TRBJ1-6; 8 nucleotides match TRBD1. The J segment lost 7 bases and the V segment lost 3 bases, leaving 6 bases of the junction unmatched. Germline values: CDR1 SGHDT, CDR2 YYEEEE. CDR3 size: 15 residues.

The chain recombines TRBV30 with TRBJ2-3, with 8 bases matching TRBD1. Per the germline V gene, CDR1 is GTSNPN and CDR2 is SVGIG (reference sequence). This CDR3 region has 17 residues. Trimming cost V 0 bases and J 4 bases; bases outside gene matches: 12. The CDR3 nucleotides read TGTGCCTGGAGTGTACGAGGGGCAGGGGGCTTGGCAGATACGCAGTATTTT. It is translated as CAWSVRGAGGLADTQYF.

CDR3 bases: TGTGCCACCAGCAGAGATCCCCTTAGTTCCCCCCTAGGCCGGAGCGGCTACACCTTC. Translated: CATSRDPLSSPLGRSGYTF. The V gene is TRBV15, the J gene TRBJ1-2; D is ambiguous. Trimming cost V 0 bases and J 8 bases, with 28 bases left between them. Germline CDR1 reads LNHNV; CDR2 reads YYDKDF (reference sequence). The CDR3 extends over 19 amino acids.

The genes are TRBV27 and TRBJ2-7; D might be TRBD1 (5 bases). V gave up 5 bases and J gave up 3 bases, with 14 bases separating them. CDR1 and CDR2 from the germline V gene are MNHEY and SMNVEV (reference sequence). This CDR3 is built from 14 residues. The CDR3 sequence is CASSIRGWDYEQYF. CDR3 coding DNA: TGTGCCAGCAGTATTAGGGGTTGGGACTACGAGCAGTACTTC.

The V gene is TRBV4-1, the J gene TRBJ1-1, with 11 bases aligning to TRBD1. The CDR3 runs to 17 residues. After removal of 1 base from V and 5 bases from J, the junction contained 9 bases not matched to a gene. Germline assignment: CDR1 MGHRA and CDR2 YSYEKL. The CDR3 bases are TGCGCCAGCAGCCAAGCCTTTGGGACAGGGGGGCAAACTGAAGCTTTCTTT. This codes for CASSQAFGTGGQTEAFF.

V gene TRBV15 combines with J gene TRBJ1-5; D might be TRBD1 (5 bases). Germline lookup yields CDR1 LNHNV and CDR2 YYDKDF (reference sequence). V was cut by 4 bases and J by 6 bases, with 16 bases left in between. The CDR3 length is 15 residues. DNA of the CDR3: TGTGCCACCAGCACCGCCGGGACTGAGGGTCAGCCCCAGCATTTT. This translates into CATSTAGTEGQPQHF.

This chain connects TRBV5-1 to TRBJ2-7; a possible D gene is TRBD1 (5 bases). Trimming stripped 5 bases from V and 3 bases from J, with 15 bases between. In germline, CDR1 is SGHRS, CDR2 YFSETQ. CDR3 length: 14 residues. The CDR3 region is CASSWGSPFYEQYF. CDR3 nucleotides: TGCGCCAGCAGTTGGGGCTCACCTTTCTACGAGCAGTACTTC.

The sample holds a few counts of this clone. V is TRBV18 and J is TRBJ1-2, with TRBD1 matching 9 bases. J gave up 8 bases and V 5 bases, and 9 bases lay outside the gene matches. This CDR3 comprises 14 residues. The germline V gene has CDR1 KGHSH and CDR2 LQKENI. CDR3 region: CASSVAGQGYGYTF. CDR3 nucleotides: TGTGCCAGCTCAGTTGCGGGACAGGGATACGGCTACACCTTC.

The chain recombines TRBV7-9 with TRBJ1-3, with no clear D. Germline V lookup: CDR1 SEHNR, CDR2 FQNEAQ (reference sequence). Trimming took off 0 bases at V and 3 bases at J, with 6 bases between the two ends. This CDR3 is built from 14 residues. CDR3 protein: CASSLAGGGNTIYF. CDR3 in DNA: TGTGCCAGCAGCTTAGCTGGAGGTGGAAACACCATATATTTT.